This T cell receptor beta chain was identified in a study of response to subunit inactivated influenza vaccine. General observations from the study: The authors put forward the suggestion that each seasonal influenza vaccination may bring in only a limited number of new T cells.

The CDR3 length is 16 residues. Germline values: CDR1 MNHEY, CDR2 SVGAGI. Trimming shortened V by 3 bases and J by 4 bases, and 16 bases separated the two germline ends. TCRdb used MiXCR to reprocess the RT-PCR reads, holding one entry per CDR3 protein. The data contain more than 700,000 distinct CDR3 sequences, around 21% of them singletons. On this clonotype: Its antigen is unknown.

This receptor was obtained from a man in his fifties who received an inactivated influenza vaccine. The chain combines TRBV6-5 with TRBJ1-3, with unresolved D. Source: PBMCs from blood, taken about 5 days after vaccination. CDR3 in amino acids: CASSYRRPQFGNTIYF. The CDR3 region has the DNA TGTGCCAGCAGTTATAGAAGACCGCAGTTCGGAAACACCATATATTTT.